This T cell receptor beta chain is drawn from a study of T cell responses to AZD1222 COVID-19 vaccine. Germline V gene data show CDR1 as MDHEN and CDR2 as SYDVKM. Deletions cut 5 bases from V and 2 bases from J, with 9 bases between. This CDR3 comprises 13 residues. On this clone itself: Antigen unknown.

This table comes from immunoSEQ multiplex PCR, and its TCRdb copy is limited to in-frame clones, with some not included. The sample has tens of thousands of clones, around 80% seen once; the top ten hold approximately 24%. Study-level results: Breadth and depth of Spike-specific TCRs rose after two AZD1222 doses. Among AZD1222 vaccinees, only five to seven were seropositive at baseline. Vaccine-associated CD4 TCRs ranged over spike, dominating at 160-218 and 743-854. Regions left unmutated in variants are reportedly the target of nearly half of spike-specific TCRs.

V and J are TRBV28 and TRBJ1-1; D ambiguous. The clonotype comes from an adult who received the AZD1222 COVID-19 vaccine. This specimen consisted of peripheral blood, obtained 28 days after the second AZD1222 dose. The CDR3 sequence is CASSLQTNTEAFF. The CDR3 nucleotides read TGTGCCAGCAGTCTCCAGACCAACACTGAAGCTTTCTTT.